These 2 T cell receptor beta chains share one sample of origin, sequenced in a study of T cell changes during pregnancy in multiple sclerosis. Libraries were prepared by immunoSEQ multiplex PCR; TCRdb keeps only in-frame clonotypes and omits some of them. The sample includes nearly 110,000 clones, around 90% seen only once; the top ten take 1.5% to 2%. The specimen comprised peripheral blood, sampled before pregnancy. The receptors come from a female donor with multiple sclerosis, enrolled in a pregnancy study.

The chain carries TRBV18 and TRBJ2-7, with D possibly TRBD1 on 5 matching bases. Trimming left V 0 bases short and J 3 bases short, with 12 bases between. The CDR3 runs to 15 residues. CDR1 and CDR2 (germline): KGHSH, LQKENI. Here the CDR3 reads CASSPPQGKNYEQYF. The CDR3 nucleotides are TGTGCCAGCTCACCACCGCAGGGTAAGAACTACGAGCAGTACTTC.

The chain is built from TRBV18 and TRBJ2-7; the D gene is possibly TRBD1 (5 bases). CDR1 and CDR2 (germline): KGHSH, LQKENI. The CDR3 length is 15 residues. Trimming removed 3 bases at V and 3 bases at J, with 15 bases between. CDR3 amino acids: CASSPRAGMGYEQYF. CDR3 bases: TGTGCCAGCTCACCCAGGGCAGGGATGGGCTACGAGCAGTACTTC. The variable domain in full, with the rest retrieved from reference TRBV18 and TRBJ2-7, is NAGVMQNPRHLVRRRGQEARLRCSPMKGHSHVYWYRQLPEEGLKFMVYLQKENIIDESGMPKERFSAEFPKEGPSILRIQQVVRGDSAAYFCASSPRAGMGYEQYFGPGTRLTVT.